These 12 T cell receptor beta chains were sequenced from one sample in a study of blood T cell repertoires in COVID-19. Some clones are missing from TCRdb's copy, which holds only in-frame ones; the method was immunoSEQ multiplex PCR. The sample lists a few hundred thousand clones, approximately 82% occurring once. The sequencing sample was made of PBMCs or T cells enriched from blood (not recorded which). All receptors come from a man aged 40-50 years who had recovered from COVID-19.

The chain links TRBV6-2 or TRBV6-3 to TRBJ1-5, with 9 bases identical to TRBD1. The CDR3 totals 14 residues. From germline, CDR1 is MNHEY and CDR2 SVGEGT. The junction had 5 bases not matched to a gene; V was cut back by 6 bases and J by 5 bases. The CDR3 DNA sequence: TGTGCCAGCAGCTTCGACAGGGGGTATCAGCCCCAGCATTTT. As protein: CASSFDRGYQPQHF.

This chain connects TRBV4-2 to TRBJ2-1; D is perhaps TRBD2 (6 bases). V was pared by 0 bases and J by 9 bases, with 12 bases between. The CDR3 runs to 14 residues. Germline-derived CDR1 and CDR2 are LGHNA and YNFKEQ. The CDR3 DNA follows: TGTGCCAGCAGCCAAGATGTAGCGGAGGGTGAGCAGTTCTTC. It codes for CASSQDVAEGEQFF.

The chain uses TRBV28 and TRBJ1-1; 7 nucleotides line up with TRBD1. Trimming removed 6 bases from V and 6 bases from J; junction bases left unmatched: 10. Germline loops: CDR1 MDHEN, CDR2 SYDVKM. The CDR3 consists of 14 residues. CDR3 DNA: TGTGCCAGCAGCCCCGGGGGGGACAGCTCTGAAGCTTTCTTT. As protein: CASSPGGDSSEAFF.

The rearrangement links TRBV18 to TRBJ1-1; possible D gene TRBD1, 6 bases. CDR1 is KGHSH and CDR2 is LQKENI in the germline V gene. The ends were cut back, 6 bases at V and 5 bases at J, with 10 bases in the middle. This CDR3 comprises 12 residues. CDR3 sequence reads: CASSLQGTEAFF. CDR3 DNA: TGTGCCAGCTCCCTCCAGGGGACTGAAGCTTTCTTT.

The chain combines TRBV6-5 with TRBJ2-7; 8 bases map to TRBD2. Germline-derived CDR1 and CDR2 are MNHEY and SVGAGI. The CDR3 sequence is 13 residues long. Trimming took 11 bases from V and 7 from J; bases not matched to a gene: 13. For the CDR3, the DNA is TGTGCCTCTGCGATCGTAGCGGGGCATGAGCAGTACTTC. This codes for CASAIVAGHEQYF.

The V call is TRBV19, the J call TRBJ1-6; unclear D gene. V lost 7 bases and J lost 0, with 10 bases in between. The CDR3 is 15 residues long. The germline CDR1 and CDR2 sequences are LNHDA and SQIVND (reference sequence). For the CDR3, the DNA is TGTGCCAGTATGGGCTTTAGCTCCTATAATTCACCCCTCCACTTT. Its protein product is CASMGFSSYNSPLHF. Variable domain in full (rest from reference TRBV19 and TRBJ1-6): DGGITQSPKYLFRKEGQNVTLSCEQNLNHDAMYWYRQDPGQGLRLIYYSQIVNDFQKGDIAEGYSVSREKKESFPLTVTSAQKNPTAFYLCASMGFSSYNSPLHFGNGTRLTVT.

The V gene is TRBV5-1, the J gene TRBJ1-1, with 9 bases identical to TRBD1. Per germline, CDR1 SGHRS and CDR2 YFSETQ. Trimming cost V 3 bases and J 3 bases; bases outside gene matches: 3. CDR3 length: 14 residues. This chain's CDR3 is CASSSQGADTEAFF. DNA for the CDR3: TGCGCCAGCAGCTCACAGGGGGCCGACACTGAAGCTTTCTTT.

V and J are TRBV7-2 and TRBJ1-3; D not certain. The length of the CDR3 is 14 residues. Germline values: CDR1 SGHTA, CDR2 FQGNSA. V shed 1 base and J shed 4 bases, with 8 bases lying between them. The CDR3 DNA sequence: TGTGCCAGCAGCTTAGTGGCAACAGGAAACACCATATATTTT. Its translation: CASSLVATGNTIYF.

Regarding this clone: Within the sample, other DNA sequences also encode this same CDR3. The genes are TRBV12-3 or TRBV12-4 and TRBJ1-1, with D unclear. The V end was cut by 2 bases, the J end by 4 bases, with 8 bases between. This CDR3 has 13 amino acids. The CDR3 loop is CASSLREGTEAFF. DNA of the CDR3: TGTGCCAGCAGTTTAAGAGAGGGCACTGAAGCTTTCTTT.

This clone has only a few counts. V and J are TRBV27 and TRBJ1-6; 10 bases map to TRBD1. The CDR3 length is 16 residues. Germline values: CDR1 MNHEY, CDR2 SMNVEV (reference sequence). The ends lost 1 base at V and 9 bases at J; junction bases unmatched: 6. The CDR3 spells CASSLLGGQGFSPLHF. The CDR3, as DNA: TGTGCCAGCAGTTTATTGGGGGGACAGGGGTTTTCACCCCTCCACTTT.

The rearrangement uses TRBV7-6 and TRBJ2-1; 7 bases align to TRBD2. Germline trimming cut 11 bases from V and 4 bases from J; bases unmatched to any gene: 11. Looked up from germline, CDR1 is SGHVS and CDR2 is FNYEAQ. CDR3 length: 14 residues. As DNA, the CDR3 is TGTGCCCGACATAGCGGGCCTAATTACAATGAGCAGTTCTTC. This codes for CARHSGPNYNEQFF.

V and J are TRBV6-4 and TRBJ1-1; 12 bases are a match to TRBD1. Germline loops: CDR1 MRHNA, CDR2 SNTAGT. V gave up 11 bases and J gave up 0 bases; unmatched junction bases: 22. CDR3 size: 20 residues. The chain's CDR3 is CAPIFNPGTGGRAMNTEAFF. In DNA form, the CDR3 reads TGTGCCCCCATCTTCAATCCTGGGACAGGGGGCCGTGCAATGAACACTGAAGCTTTCTTT.